This entry lists 10 T cell receptor beta chains sequenced from one sample in a study of cytomegalovirus exposure and HLA in healthy donors. In the PCR, 60 Vbeta and 13 Jbeta primers were used. Measured with immunoSEQ multiplex PCR; TCRdb has only the in-frame clones, and not every one. The data show around 25,000 clones, 60% to 80% seen once. The sample comprised PBMCs. These receptor sequences come from a male donor in good health and CMV-seronegative.

The chain couples TRBV5-1 to TRBJ2-1; D gene uncertain. Trimming left V 2 bases short and J 0 bases short, with 12 bases between. This CDR3 is 16 amino acids long. Germline V gene lookup returns CDR1 SGHRS and CDR2 YFSETQ. CDR3 coding DNA: TGCGCCAGCAGCTTATTTACTGCAAGCTCCTACAATGAGCAGTTCTTC. Its protein is CASSLFTASSYNEQFF. The variable domain in full, completed from reference TRBV5-1 and TRBJ2-1, reads KAGVTQTPRYLIKTRGQQVTLSCSPISGHRSVSWYQQTPGQGLQFLFEYFSETQRNKGNFPGRFSGRQFSNSRSEMNVSTLELGDSALYLCASSLFTASSYNEQFFGPGTRLTVL.

As for this clone: The sample contains more than one DNA sequence encoding this CDR3. The genes are TRBV10-3 and TRBJ2-7, with D possibly TRBD1 on 6 matching bases. From germline, CDR1 is ENHRY and CDR2 SYGVKD. The V gene lost 11 bases and the J gene lost 3 bases, with 8 bases spanning the gap. This CDR3 region has 10 residues. The CDR3 DNA follows: TGTGCCGCAGGGGACTACGAGCAGTACTTC. It encodes CAAGDYEQYF.

This chain connects TRBV4-3 to TRBJ2-3, with D possibly being TRBD1 (6 bases). Germline assignment: CDR1 LGHNA and CDR2 YSLEER. The length of the CDR3 is 16 residues. Trimming shortened V by 4 bases and J by 4 bases, and 18 bases separated the two germline ends. CDR3 amino acids: CASSLELEGEADTQYF. The CDR3 nucleotides read TGCGCCAGCAGCCTGGAGCTCGAGGGGGAAGCAGATACGCAGTATTTT.

This sequence joins TRBV15 and TRBJ1-1; a possible D gene is TRBD1 (5 bases). V was pared by 0 bases and J by 4 bases, with 12 bases between. The CDR3 loop spans 15 amino acids. Germline lookup yields CDR1 LNHNV and CDR2 YYDKDF (reference sequence). CDR3 residues: CATSRDRGSGTEAFF. The CDR3 DNA is TGTGCCACCAGCAGAGATCGGGGGAGTGGCACTGAAGCTTTCTTT.

The chain uses TRBV19 and TRBJ2-1; 9 nucleotides align to TRBD2. The J segment lost 9 bases and the V segment lost 7 bases, leaving 19 bases of the junction unmatched. Germline V gene data show CDR1 as LNHDA and CDR2 as SQIVND (reference sequence). This CDR3 region has 17 residues. CDR3 sequence reads: CASTPGPSGEASSEQFF. The CDR3 nucleotides are TGTGCCAGTACCCCGGGGCCTAGCGGGGAGGCCAGCAGTGAGCAGTTCTTC.

V gene TRBV21-1 combines with J gene TRBJ2-4; the tabulated D call, TRBD2, remains unverified against the DNA. TRBV21-1 is flagged as a pseudogene. This CDR3 region has 14 residues. CDR3: CASSNGETKNIQYF. The CDR3, as DNA: TGTGCCAGCAGCAATGGGGAGACCAAAAACATTCAGTACTTC.

This clone showed up just once. The chain joins TRBV28 to TRBJ2-5; tentative D call: TRBD2 (6 bases). The J call is uncertain, as TRBJ2-7 better fits the DNA end. Germline V CDR1 and CDR2: MDHEN, SYDVKM. The CDR3 totals 14 residues. CDR3 region: CATSGDRDSYEQYF. The DNA of the CDR3 is TGTGCCACCTCGGGGGATCGTGACAGCTACGAGCAGTACTTC.

The J gene is TRBJ2-7, the V gene TRBV28, with 7 positions matching TRBD2. CDR3 length: 14 amino acids. Germline values: CDR1 MDHEN, CDR2 SYDVKM. Germline trimming cut 2 bases from V and 2 bases from J; bases unmatched to any gene: 3. In nucleotides, the CDR3 is TGTGCCAGCAGTTTAAGCGGGAATACCTACGAGCAGTACTTC. Its translation is CASSLSGNTYEQYF.

V usage is TRBV18 and J usage is TRBJ2-5, with D perhaps TRBD2 (6 bases). TRBJ2-7 explains the end of the DNA better; the J call may be wrong. Germline-derived CDR1 and CDR2 are KGHSH and LQKENI. The CDR3 loop spans 15 amino acids. The CDR3 sequence: CASSPQPGEAYEQYF. The CDR3 coding sequence is TGTGCCAGCTCACCACAACCGGGGGAGGCCTACGAGCAGTACTTC.

The chain recombines TRBV7-9 with TRBJ2-3; 11 bases map to TRBD2. CDR3 length equals 15 residues. Trimming took 5 bases from V and 1 from J; bases not matched to a gene: 2. Germline V gene sequence: CDR1 SEHNR, CDR2 FQNEAQ (reference sequence). The CDR3 protein is CASSQGLAGTDTQYF. The CDR3 DNA reads TGTGCCAGCAGCCAGGGACTAGCGGGCACAGATACGCAGTATTTT.